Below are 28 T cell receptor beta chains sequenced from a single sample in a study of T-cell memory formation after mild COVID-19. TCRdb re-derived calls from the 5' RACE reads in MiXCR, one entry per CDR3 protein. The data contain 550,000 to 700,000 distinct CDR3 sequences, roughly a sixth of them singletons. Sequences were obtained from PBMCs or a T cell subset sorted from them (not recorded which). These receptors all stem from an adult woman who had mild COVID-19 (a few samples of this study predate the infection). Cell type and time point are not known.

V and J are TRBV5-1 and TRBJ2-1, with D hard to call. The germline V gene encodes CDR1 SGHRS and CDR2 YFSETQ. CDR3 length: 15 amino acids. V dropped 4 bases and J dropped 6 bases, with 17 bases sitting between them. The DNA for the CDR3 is TGCGCCAGCAGCGTAGGAAGACACCCCCTCAATGAGCAGTTCTTC. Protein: CASSVGRHPLNEQFF.

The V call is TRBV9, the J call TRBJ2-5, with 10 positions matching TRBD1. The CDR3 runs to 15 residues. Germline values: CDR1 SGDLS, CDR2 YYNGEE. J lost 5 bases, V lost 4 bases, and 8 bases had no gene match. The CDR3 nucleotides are TGTGCCAGCAGCCCGGGGACAGGGGACTGGGAGACCCAGTACTTC. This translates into CASSPGTGDWETQYF.

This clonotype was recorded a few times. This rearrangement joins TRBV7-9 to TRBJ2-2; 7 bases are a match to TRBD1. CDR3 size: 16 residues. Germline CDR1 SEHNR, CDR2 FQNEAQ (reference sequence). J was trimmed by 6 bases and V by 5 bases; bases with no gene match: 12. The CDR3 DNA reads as TGTGCCAGCAGCCATTGGGGGACAGTAGTTCCCGGGGAGCTGTTTTTT. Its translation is CASSHWGTVVPGELFF.

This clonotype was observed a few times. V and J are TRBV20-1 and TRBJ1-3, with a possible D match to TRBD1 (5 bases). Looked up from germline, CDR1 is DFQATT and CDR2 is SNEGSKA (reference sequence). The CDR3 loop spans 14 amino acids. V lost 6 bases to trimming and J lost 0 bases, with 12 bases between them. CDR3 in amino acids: CSARPGISGNTIYF. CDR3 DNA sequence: TGCAGTGCACGCCCAGGGATCTCTGGAAACACCATATATTTT.

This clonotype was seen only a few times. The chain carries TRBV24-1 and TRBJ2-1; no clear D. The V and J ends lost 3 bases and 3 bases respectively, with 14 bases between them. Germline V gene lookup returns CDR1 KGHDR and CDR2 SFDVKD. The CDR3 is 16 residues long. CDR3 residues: CATSDPKDLFYNEQFF. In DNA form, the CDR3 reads TGTGCCACCAGTGATCCGAAGGACCTCTTCTACAATGAGCAGTTCTTC.

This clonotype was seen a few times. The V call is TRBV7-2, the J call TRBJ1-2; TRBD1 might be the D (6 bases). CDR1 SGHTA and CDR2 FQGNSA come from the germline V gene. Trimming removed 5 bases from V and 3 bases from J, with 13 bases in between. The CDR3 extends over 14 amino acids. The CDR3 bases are TGTGCCAGCAGCCCGACAGGACTGGACTATGGCTACACCTTC. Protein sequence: CASSPTGLDYGYTF. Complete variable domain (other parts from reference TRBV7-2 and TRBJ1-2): GAGVSQSPSNKVTEKGKDVELRCDPISGHTALYWYRQSLGQGLEFLIYFQGNSAPDKSGLPSDRFSAERTGGSVSTLTIQRTQQEDSAVYLCASSPTGLDYGYTFGSGTRLTVV.

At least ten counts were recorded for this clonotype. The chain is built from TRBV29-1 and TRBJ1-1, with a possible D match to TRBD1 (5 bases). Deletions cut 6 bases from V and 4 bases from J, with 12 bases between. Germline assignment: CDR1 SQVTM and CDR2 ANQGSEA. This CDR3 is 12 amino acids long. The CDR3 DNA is TGCAGCGTGGAACAGGATAGCACTGAAGCTTTCTTT. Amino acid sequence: CSVEQDSTEAFF. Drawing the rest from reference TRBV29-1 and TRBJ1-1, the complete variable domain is SAVISQKPSRDICQRGTSLTIQCQVDSQVTMMFWYRQQPGQSLTLIATANQGSEATYESGFVIDKFPISRPNLTFSTLTVSNMSPEDSSIYLCSVEQDSTEAFFGQGTRLTVV.

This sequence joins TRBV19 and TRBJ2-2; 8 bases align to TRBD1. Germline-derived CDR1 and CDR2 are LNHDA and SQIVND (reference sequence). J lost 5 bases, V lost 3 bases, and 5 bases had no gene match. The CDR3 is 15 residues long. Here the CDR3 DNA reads TGTGCCAGTAGTATCACAGGGGGGTCTACCGGGGAGCTGTTTTTT. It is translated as CASSITGGSTGELFF.

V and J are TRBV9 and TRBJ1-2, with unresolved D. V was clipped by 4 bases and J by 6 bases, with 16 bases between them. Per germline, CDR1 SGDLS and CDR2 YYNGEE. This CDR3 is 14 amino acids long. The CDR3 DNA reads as TGTGCCAGCAGCCCTCGCGGAACGACGGATGGCTACACCTTC. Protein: CASSPRGTTDGYTF.

The CDR3 DNA reads as TGTGCCAGCAGTTTGGCCAGGGTGGGGGAGCAGTACTTC. Its translation: CASSLARVGEQYF. V and J are TRBV12-3 or TRBV12-4 and TRBJ2-7; TRBD1 might be the D (5 bases). The CDR3 runs 13 residues. V was cut by 3 bases and J by 7 bases, with 13 bases left in between.

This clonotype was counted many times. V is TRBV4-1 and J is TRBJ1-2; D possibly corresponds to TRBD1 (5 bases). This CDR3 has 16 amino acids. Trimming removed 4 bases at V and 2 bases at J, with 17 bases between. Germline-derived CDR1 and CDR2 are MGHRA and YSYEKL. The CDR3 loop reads CASSRAGGVLNYGYTF. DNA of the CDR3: TGCGCCAGCAGCCGTGCGGGGGGGGTATTAAACTATGGCTACACCTTC.

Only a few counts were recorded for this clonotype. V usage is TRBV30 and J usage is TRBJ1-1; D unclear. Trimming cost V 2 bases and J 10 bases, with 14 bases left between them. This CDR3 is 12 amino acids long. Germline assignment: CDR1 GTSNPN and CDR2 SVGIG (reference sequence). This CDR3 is CAWSLLLQGAFF. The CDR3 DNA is TGTGCCTGGAGTCTTCTTTTGCAAGGAGCTTTCTTT.

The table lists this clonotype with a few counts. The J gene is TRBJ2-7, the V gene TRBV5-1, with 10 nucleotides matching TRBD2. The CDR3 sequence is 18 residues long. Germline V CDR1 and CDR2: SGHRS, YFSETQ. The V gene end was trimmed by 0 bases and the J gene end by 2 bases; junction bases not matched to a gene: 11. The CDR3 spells CASSLVAGGVVGTYEQYF. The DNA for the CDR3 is TGCGCCAGCAGCTTGGTAGCGGGGGGTGTTGTCGGAACCTACGAGCAGTACTTC.

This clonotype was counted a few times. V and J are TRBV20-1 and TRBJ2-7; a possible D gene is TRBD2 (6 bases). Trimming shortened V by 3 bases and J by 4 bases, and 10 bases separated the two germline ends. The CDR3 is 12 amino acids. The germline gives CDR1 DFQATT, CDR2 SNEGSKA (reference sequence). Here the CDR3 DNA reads TGCAGTGCTAGCGGGAGAGTATACGAGCAGTACTTC. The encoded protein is CSASGRVYEQYF.

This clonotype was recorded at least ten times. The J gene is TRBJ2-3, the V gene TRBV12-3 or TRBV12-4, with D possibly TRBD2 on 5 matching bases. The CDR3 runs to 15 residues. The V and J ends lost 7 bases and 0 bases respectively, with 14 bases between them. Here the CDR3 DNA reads TGTGCCAGCATCGGGTCGCGGGCCAGCACAGATACGCAGTATTTT. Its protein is CASIGSRASTDTQYF.

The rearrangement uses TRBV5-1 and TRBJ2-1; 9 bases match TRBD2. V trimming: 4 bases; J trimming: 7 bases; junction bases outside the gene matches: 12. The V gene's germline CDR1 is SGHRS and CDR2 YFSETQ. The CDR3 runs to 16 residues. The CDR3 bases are TGCGCCAGCAGCGTGGGCCCCGCGGGGGGGCCAAATGAGCAGTTCTTC. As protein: CASSVGPAGGPNEQFF.

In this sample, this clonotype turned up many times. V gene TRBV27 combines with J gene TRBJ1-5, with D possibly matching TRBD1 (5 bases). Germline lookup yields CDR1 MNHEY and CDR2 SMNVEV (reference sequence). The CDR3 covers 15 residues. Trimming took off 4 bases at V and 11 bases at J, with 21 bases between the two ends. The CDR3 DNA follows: TGTGCCAGCAGTTCCCATAAGGGGCTACCTTGGGCCCAGCATTTT. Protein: CASSSHKGLPWAQHF.

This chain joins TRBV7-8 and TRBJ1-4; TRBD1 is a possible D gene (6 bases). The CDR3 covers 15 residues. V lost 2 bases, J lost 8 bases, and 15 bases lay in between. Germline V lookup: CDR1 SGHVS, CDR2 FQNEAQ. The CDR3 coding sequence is TGTGCCAGCAGCTTAATGGCAGGGGTGGAAGAAAAACTGTTTTTT. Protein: CASSLMAGVEEKLFF.

The CDR3 DNA sequence: TGCGCCAGCAGCCAAGTACCCCCCGGGACAGGGAGTGAAAAACTGTTTTTT. Translation gives CASSQVPPGTGSEKLFF. The genes are TRBV4-3 and TRBJ1-4; 9 nucleotides line up with TRBD1. The V gene end was trimmed by 1 base and the J gene end by 7 bases; junction bases not matched to a gene: 10. The CDR3 runs to 17 residues. Germline V gene sequence: CDR1 LGHNA, CDR2 YSLEER.

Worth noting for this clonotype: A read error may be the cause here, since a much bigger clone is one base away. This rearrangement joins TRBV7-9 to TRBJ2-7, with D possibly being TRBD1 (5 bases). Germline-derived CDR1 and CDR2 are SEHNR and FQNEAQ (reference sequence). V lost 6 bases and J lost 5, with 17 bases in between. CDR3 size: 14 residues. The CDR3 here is CASRGVTARDEQYF. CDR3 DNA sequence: TGTGCCAGCAGGGGTGTGACAGCGCGCGACGAGCAGTACTTC.

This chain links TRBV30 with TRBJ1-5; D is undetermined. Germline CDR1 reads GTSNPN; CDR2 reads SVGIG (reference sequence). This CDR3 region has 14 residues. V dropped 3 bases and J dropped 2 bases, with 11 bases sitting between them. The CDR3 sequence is CAWSAKGGNQPQHF. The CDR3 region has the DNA TGTGCCTGGAGCGCTAAGGGAGGCAATCAGCCCCAGCATTTT.

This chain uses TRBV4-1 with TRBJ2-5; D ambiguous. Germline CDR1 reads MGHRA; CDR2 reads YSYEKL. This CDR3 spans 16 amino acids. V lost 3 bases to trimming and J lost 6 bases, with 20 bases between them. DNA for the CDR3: TGCGCCAGCAGCCAGCCCCCGTGGCGGTCTAGGAAGACCCAGTACTTC. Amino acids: CASSQPPWRSRKTQYF.

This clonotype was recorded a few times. The CDR3 reads CASSWGDRGAYEQYF. Here the CDR3 DNA reads TGCGCCAGCAGCTGGGGGGACAGGGGGGCCTACGAGCAGTACTTC. This chain uses TRBV5-1 with TRBJ2-7, with TRBD1 matching over 11 bases. V lost 3 bases and J lost 2; bases outside the gene matches: 4. The CDR3 sequence is 15 residues long. Germline assignment: CDR1 SGHRS and CDR2 YFSETQ.

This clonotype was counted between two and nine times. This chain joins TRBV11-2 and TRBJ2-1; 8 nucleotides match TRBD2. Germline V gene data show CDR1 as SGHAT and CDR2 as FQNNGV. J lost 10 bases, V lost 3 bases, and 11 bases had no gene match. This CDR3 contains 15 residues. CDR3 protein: CASSLGTRFQGEQFF. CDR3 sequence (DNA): TGTGCCAGCAGCTTGGGGACTAGGTTTCAGGGGGAGCAGTTCTTC.

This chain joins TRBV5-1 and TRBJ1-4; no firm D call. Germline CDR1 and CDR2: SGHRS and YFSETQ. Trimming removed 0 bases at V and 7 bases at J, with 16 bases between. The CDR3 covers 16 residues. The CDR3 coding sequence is TGCGCCAGCAGCTTGGCGGAGGTTGAGTGGTCTGAAAAACTGTTTTTT. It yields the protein CASSLAEVEWSEKLFF.

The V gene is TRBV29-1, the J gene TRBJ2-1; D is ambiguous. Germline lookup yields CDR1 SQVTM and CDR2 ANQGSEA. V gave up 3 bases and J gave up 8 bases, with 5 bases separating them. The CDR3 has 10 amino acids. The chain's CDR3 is CSVEVYEQFF. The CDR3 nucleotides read TGCAGCGTTGAGGTGTATGAGCAGTTCTTC.

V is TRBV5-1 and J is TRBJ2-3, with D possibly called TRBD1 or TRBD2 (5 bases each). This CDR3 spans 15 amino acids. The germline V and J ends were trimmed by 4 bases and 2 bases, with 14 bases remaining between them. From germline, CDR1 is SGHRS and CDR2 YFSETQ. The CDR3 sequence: CASSPARDHTDTQYF. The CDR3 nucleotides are TGCGCCAGCAGCCCGGCCCGGGACCACACAGATACGCAGTATTTT. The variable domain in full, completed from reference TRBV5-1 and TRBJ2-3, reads KAGVTQTPRYLIKTRGQQVTLSCSPISGHRSVSWYQQTPGQGLQFLFEYFSETQRNKGNFPGRFSGRQFSNSRSEMNVSTLELGDSALYLCASSPARDHTDTQYFGPGTRLTVL.

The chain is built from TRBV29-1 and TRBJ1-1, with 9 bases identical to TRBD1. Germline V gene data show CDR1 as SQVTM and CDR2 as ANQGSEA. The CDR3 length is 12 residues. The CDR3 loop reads CSVTGGDTEAFF. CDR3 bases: TGCAGTGTGACAGGGGGTGACACTGAAGCTTTCTTT.